Listed below are T cell receptor beta chains from one sample, sequenced in a study of T cell repertoires in cytomegalovirus infection. The antigens of these receptors remain unknown. A single record per CDR3 protein comes from TCRdb applying MiXCR to the reads. Among 450,000 to 650,000 distinct CDR3 sequences, 40% were seen once, and the ten largest hold about 46%. Material: cultured PBMCs, obtained from culture after CMV antigen stimulation. These receptor sequences come from a human donor in good health (CMV status not recorded). Some clones in this sample may be carry-over from other donors' samples. Both conserved end residues are part of each CDR3. Fields, in order: V gene, D gene, J gene, clone size, CDR3 DNA, CDR3 protein. The D gene is left open where the match is weak. Clone size is shown for a subset of rows, as once, few, many or a class of expanded clone.

>TRBV18|.|TRBJ2-1|.
TGTGCCAGCTCTCCACTAGAGGGGCCCGCCATTGAGCAGCTCTTC
CASSPLEGPAIEQLF
>TRBV27|.|TRBJ1-1|.
TGTGCCAGCAGTTTATTGGGGGTTACTGAAGCTTTCTTT
CASSLLGVTEAFF
>TRBV7-9|TRBD2|TRBJ2-1|few
TGTGCCAGCCGTTGGGAGGGAGATGAGCAGTTCTTC
CASRWEGDEQFF
>TRBV7-6|.|TRBJ2-1|many
TGTGCCAGCAGCTTAATAACCGGAGCACCGGACAATGAGCAGTTCTTC
CASSLITGAPDNEQFF
>TRBV20-1|.|TRBJ2-5|.
TGCAGTGCTAGACAATGGGGGGAAGAGACCCAGTACTTC
CSARQWGEETQYF
>TRBV20-1|TRBD1|TRBJ1-3|.
TGCAGTGCTAGTCGACTGGAGGACAGGGGGACCTGGGGAAACACCATATATTTT
CSASRLEDRGTWGNTIYF
>TRBV7-2|.|TRBJ2-5|.
TGTGCCAGCAGCTTCGTACAGGGGGGGCAAGAGACCCAGTACTTC
CASSFVQGGQETQYF
>TRBV20-1|.|TRBJ1-4|few
TGCAGTGCTAGCCAGCGGTCTCAATATGAAAAACTGTTTTTT
CSASQRSQYEKLFF
>TRBV12-3/TRBV12-4|TRBD1|TRBJ1-6|once
TGTGCCAGCAATAAACGACAGGGGGATTCACCCCTCCACTTT
CASNKRQGDSPLHF
>TRBV14|.|TRBJ1-1|.
TGTGCCAGCAGCCACAGTCGAGAAGCTTTCTTT
CASSHSREAFF
>TRBV7-2|.|TRBJ1-3|few
TGTGCCAGCAGCCCCGACAGAAACTCTGGAAACACCATATATTTT
CASSPDRNSGNTIYF
>TRBV27|TRBD1|TRBJ2-3|.
TGTGCCAGCAGTCTCTGGACAGGGGTAGATACGCAGTATTTT
CASSLWTGVDTQYF
>TRBV20-1|.|TRBJ2-3|few
TGCAGTGCTATCTCTCGGGGGCAGGGGACAGATACGCAGTATTTT
CSAISRGQGTDTQYF
>TRBV7-8|.|TRBJ1-1|few
TGTGCCAGCAGCTTACTGAGGAGAGAAGCTTTCTTT
CASSLLRREAFF
>TRBV6-1|TRBD2|TRBJ2-1|.
TGTGCCAGCAGTGAACGGGGTAGCGGGACCCCCAATGAGCAGTTCTTC
CASSERGSGTPNEQFF
>TRBV2|TRBD1|TRBJ1-6|.
TGTGCCAGCAGAGCCACAGGGGATTCACCCCTCCACTTT
CASRATGDSPLHF
>TRBV28|.|TRBJ1-2|few
TGTGCCAGCAGCCCACAACCCGGGGAGAGTGGCTACACCTTC
CASSPQPGESGYTF
>TRBV7-6|.|TRBJ1-1|.
TGTGCCAGCAGCTCTGGGGGGGAGAACACTGAAGCTTTCTTT
CASSSGGENTEAFF
>TRBV19|.|TRBJ1-1|.
TGTGCCAGTGCGCGACAGAACACTGAAGCTTTCTTT
CASARQNTEAFF
>TRBV5-4|.|TRBJ1-1|.
TGTGCCAGCAGCTTGCTGGGGTTAGCGAACACTGAAGCTTTCTTT
CASSLLGLANTEAFF
>TRBV6-2/TRBV6-3|.|TRBJ2-7|.
TGTGCCAGCAGGCAGCTCAGCTCCTACGAGCAGTACTTC
CASRQLSSYEQYF
>TRBV7-6|.|TRBJ2-1|.
TGTGCCAGCAGCTTAGCCGGGACTCGCTCCTACAATGAGCAGTTCTTC
CASSLAGTRSYNEQFF
>TRBV7-2|.|TRBJ2-1|many
TGTGCCAGCAGCTTAGGTCTCAATGAGCAGTTCTTC
CASSLGLNEQFF
>TRBV6-2/TRBV6-3|.|TRBJ2-7|.
TGTGCCAGCAGTTATCGAGCGTACGAGCAGTACTTC
CASSYRAYEQYF
>TRBV20-1|TRBD2|TRBJ2-2|.
TGCAGTGCTACTACTAGCGGCGGTCTGACCGGGGAGCTGTTTTTT
CSATTSGGLTGELFF
>TRBV2|TRBD1|TRBJ1-1|.
TGTGCCAGCAGCAGAGACCCGACAGGGATGAACACTGAAGCTTTCTTT
CASSRDPTGMNTEAFF
>TRBV12-3/TRBV12-4|TRBD2|TRBJ2-1|.
TGTGCCAGCAGAACTAGCGGGAGGATCTTGGTCGGTGAGCAGTTCTTC
CASRTSGRILVGEQFF